Listed below are T cell receptor beta chains from one sample, sequenced in a study of a mutant IDH1 vaccine in newly diagnosed glioma. TCRdb's table, derived via immunoSEQ multiplex PCR, lists solely in-frame clones and lacks some. The repertoire holds about 92,000 clones, with roughly 77% as singletons. This material consisted of PBMCs, taken from a glioma patient treated with radiotherapy, temozolomide or both. Receptor source: a man aged 40-49 years with glioma. The CDR3 runs from the conserved cysteine through the conserved F or W. The D gene is left open where the match is weak. Size tells how often a clone was seen (once, few, many) or the class of an expanded clone, and some rows leave it out.

j_call | clone_size | d_call | v_call | cdr3_nt | cdr3_aa
TRBJ1-1 | - | - | TRBV11-2 | TGTGCCAGCAGCTTAAGGGTGGGGAAACCTGAAGCTTTCTTT | CASSLRVGKPEAFF
TRBJ2-5 | - | TRBD2 | TRBV6-1 | TGTGCCAGCAGTGTGTCTAGCGGGGGAGAGACCCAGTACTTC | CASSVSSGGETQYF
TRBJ2-7 | - | TRBD2 | TRBV7-9 | TGTGCCAGCAGCTTCAGCGGGAGTTACGAGCAGTACTTC | CASSFSGSYEQYF
TRBJ2-5 | - | TRBD1 | TRBV6-4 | TGTGCCAGCAGCCCCCCAGGGGGCGCGAGGGAGACCCAGTACTTC | CASSPPGGARETQYF
TRBJ1-1 | - | TRBD1 | TRBV10-3 | TGTGCCATCAGTGACGACAGGGGGCGAACTGAAGCTTTCTTT | CAISDDRGRTEAFF
TRBJ2-3 | - | TRBD2 | TRBV10-1 | TGCGCCAGCAGCCTACTAGCGGGGGTGGCAGATACGCAGTATTTT | CASSLLAGVADTQYF
TRBJ1-3 | - | - | TRBV6-1 | TGTGCCAGCAGTGTAGACCCCTCCTCTGGAAACACCATATATTTT | CASSVDPSSGNTIYF
TRBJ1-3 | - | - | TRBV7-8 | TGTGCCAGCAGCGGATATCAAGGGTTTCCTGGAAACACCATATATTTT | CASSGYQGFPGNTIYF
TRBJ2-3 | - | - | TRBV11-2 | TGTGCCAGCAGCTTATTTAGCGGAAGCACAGATACGCAGTATTTT | CASSLFSGSTDTQYF
TRBJ2-3 | - | - | TRBV18 | TGTGCCAGCGTTGAGGGTCGGCAGCTCACAGATACGCAGTATTTT | CASVEGRQLTDTQYF
TRBJ2-3 | - | TRBD2 | TRBV5-1 | TGCGCCAGCAGCCTCGGACTAGCGGGTATCACAGATACGCAGTATTTT | CASSLGLAGITDTQYF
TRBJ2-3 | - | TRBD2 | TRBV10-1 | TGCGCCAGCAGTGATAGCGGGGGGAGCACAGATACGCAGTATTTT | CASSDSGGSTDTQYF
TRBJ2-5 | - | - | TRBV19 | TGTGCCAGTAGTATAGCGGGGGGCCTCCAAGAGACCCAGTACTTC | CASSIAGGLQETQYF
TRBJ1-1 | - | TRBD1 | TRBV5-4 | TGTGCCAGCAGCTTGGTTGGACAGGTGAACACTGAAGCTTTCTTT | CASSLVGQVNTEAFF
TRBJ2-7 | - | - | TRBV28 | TGTGCCAGCAGTTCTGGGATCAAGGGGCAGTACTTC | CASSSGIKGQYF
TRBJ2-4 | - | - | TRBV19 | TGTGCCAGTAGTATATTCTGGTTCGAGGGAATCGTAGCCAAAAACATTCAGTACTTC | CASSIFWFEGIVAKNIQYF
TRBJ2-3 | - | - | TRBV19 | TGTGCCAGTAGTATCCCCCTATCTGTAGCAAGTACGCAGTATTTT | CASSIPLSVASTQYF
TRBJ1-3 | - | - | TRBV6-1 | TGTGCCAGCAAGGACACCCTCTCTGGAAACACCATATATTTT | CASKDTLSGNTIYF
TRBJ1-1 | few | TRBD1 | TRBV9 | TGTGCCAGCAGCGTGGGACAGCTGAACACTGAAGCTTTCTTT | CASSVGQLNTEAFF
TRBJ2-4 | - | TRBD2 | TRBV6-5 | TGTGCCAGCAGTTTCCTAGCGGGGGGCAAAAACATTCAGTACTTC | CASSFLAGGKNIQYF
TRBJ2-3 | - | - | TRBV27 | TGTGCCAGCAGTTTACGGGGGCAAGGCAAGTATTTT | CASSLRGQGKYF
TRBJ2-1 | - | TRBD1 | TRBV14 | TGTGCCAGCAGCCAAAGACAGGGGTTATACAATGAGCAGTTCTTC | CASSQRQGLYNEQFF
TRBJ1-5 | - | - | TRBV6-5 | TGTGCCAGCAGTTCCTTTTCGGGGGGGACTCAGCCCCAGCATTTT | CASSSFSGGTQPQHF
TRBJ2-5 | - | - | TRBV18 | TGTGCCAGCTCACCACCATCCGGCCAGTTAGAGACCCAGTACTTC | CASSPPSGQLETQYF
TRBJ2-7 | - | TRBD2 | TRBV7-2 | TGTGCCAGCAGCCCGACTAGCGGTCAGCCCTACGAGCAGTACTTC | CASSPTSGQPYEQYF
TRBJ1-3 | once | - | TRBV5-1 | TGCGCCAGCAGCTTAAAGACAGGACCCTCTGGAAACACCATATATTTT | CASSLKTGPSGNTIYF
TRBJ2-1 | once | TRBD2 | TRBV5-4 | TGTGCCAGCAGCGCCGGGACTAGCGGGACCAATGAGCAGTTCTTC | CASSAGTSGTNEQFF
TRBJ1-1 | few | - | TRBV5-1 | TGCGCCAGCAGCCTGGAGGCGGTCGTTGTCACTGAAGCTTTCTTT | CASSLEAVVVTEAFF
TRBJ1-1 | - | - | TRBV4-2 | TGTGCCAGCAGCCAAGTTATCGGGATTTTTAATTCTGAAGCTTTCTTT | CASSQVIGIFNSEAFF
TRBJ2-5 | once | TRBD1 | TRBV5-1 | TGCGCCAGCAGCTTAACGCCGGGACAGCAAGAGACCCAGTACTTC | CASSLTPGQQETQYF
TRBJ2-7 | - | - | TRBV28 | TGTGCCAGCAGCCTATCAAGACTTCTATCCTACGAGCAGTACTTC | CASSLSRLLSYEQYF
TRBJ2-3 | once | - | TRBV15 | TGTGCCACCAGCCGAACTCGTAACACAGATACGCAGTATTTT | CATSRTRNTDTQYF
TRBJ1-1 | - | - | TRBV5-1 | TGCGCCAGCAGCTTGGGGCAGAAAAACACTGAAGCTTTCTTT | CASSLGQKNTEAFF
TRBJ2-7 | - | - | TRBV11-2 | TGTGCCAGCAGCTTAGGAGGCCCCCAGCAGTACTTC | CASSLGGPQQYF
TRBJ2-7 | - | TRBD2 | TRBV14 | TGTGCCAGCAGCCAAGGACTAGCGCCAACCTACGAGCAGTACTTC | CASSQGLAPTYEQYF
TRBJ2-2 | - | TRBD1 | TRBV19 | TGTGCCACCCAACTATTGCAGGGGGCCGGGGAGCTGTTTTTT | CATQLLQGAGELFF
TRBJ2-1 | - | TRBD1 | TRBV7-2 | TGTGCCAGCAGCAGCCGGGACAGGGGGGTACAGCAGTTCTTC | CASSSRDRGVQQFF
TRBJ2-6 | once | TRBD1 | TRBV13 | TGTGCCAGCAGCTTCACAGGGGGCTCCACCTCTGGGGCCAACGTCCTGACTTTC | CASSFTGGSTSGANVLTF
TRBJ2-7 | - | - | TRBV4-1 | TGCGCCAGCAGCCAAGTCTACATCCCCTACGAGCAGTACTTC | CASSQVYIPYEQYF
TRBJ1-5 | - | - | TRBV11-2 | TGTGCCAGCAGCTTACGACGGACAGAAAAATATAGCAATCAGCCCCAGCATTTT | CASSLRRTEKYSNQPQHF
TRBJ2-7 | few | - | TRBV7-2 | TGTGCCAGCAGCTCACCGGACTACTACGAGCAGTACTTC | CASSSPDYYEQYF
TRBJ1-6 | - | - | TRBV7-9 | TGTGCCAGCAGCTTTTCACGGACAGCCAATTCACCCCTCCACTTT | CASSFSRTANSPLHF
TRBJ1-2 | - | - | TRBV30 | TGTGCCTGGAGTGTCAAGGGAGTCTATGGCTACACCTTC | CAWSVKGVYGYTF
TRBJ1-1 | - | - | TRBV28 | TGTGCCACCGACAGAAACCTTAACACTGAAGCTTTCTTT | CATDRNLNTEAFF
TRBJ2-7 | - | - | TRBV6-5 | TGTGCCAGCAGTTATCAGGATAAGAGGGACGAGCAGTACTTC | CASSYQDKRDEQYF
TRBJ2-1 | - | TRBD2 | TRBV6-5 | TGTGCCAGCGGGCGACTAGCCGACCGGGGTGGTGAGCAGTTCTTC | CASGRLADRGGEQFF
TRBJ2-7 | - | - | TRBV30 | TGTGCCTGGGGTCCCCTTGCTTACGAGCAGTACTTC | CAWGPLAYEQYF
TRBJ2-7 | - | TRBD1 | TRBV15 | TGTGCCACCAGCAGAGGGACAGGTCGGAACGAGCAGTACTTC | CATSRGTGRNEQYF
TRBJ2-1 | - | TRBD1 | TRBV25-1 | TGTGCCAGCAGTACCGGGACAGGGGTTGGCAATGAGCAGTTCTTC | CASSTGTGVGNEQFF
TRBJ2-6 | - | - | TRBV5-1 | TGCGCCAGCAGCCCCGACTCTGGGGCCAACGTCCTGACTTTC | CASSPDSGANVLTF
TRBJ2-1 | - | TRBD2 | TRBV19 | TGTGCCAGTAGTTCCTCTAGCGGGAGTGGATTGAATGAGCAGTTCTTC | CASSSSSGSGLNEQFF
TRBJ2-5 | - | - | TRBV7-2 | TGTGCCAGCAGCGCCGACCCAGGGTCGTTGGAGACCCAGTACTTC | CASSADPGSLETQYF
TRBJ1-2 | - | - | TRBV5-4 | TGCGCCAGCAGCCTTGCGGGGGGCGGGGCGGCCTTC | CASSLAGGGAAF
TRBJ2-1 | - | - | TRBV27 | TGTGCCAGCACTGACACCTACAATGAGCAGTTCTTC | CASTDTYNEQFF
TRBJ1-5 | - | - | TRBV6-6 | TGTGCCAGCAGTTACGGGGTCACTCAGCCCCAGCATTTT | CASSYGVTQPQHF
TRBJ2-7 | - | TRBD1 | TRBV7-2 | TGTGCCAGCAGCAAAACCGGGACAGGGGGCGCGGGGGAGCAGTACTTC | CASSKTGTGGAGEQYF
TRBJ1-4 | - | - | TRBV7-9 | TGTGCCAGCAACCAACAGGGAGACAATGAAAAACTGTTTTTT | CASNQQGDNEKLFF
TRBJ1-2 | - | - | TRBV2 | TGTGCCAGCAGTGGTTGGTGGGGACCCGGCGAAACTCACTATGGCTACACCTTC | CASSGWWGPGETHYGYTF
TRBJ1-1 | few | - | TRBV4-3 | TGCGCCAGCAGCCAAGAGGGCAGGGGCACTGAAGCTTTCTTT | CASSQEGRGTEAFF
TRBJ1-4 | - | - | TRBV4-3 | TGCGCCAGCAGCCAAGATACGGGGGCCCTTATTGAAAAACTGTTTTTT | CASSQDTGALIEKLFF